This T cell receptor beta chain is from a study of T cell responses to AZD1222 COVID-19 vaccine. General study findings and limits: At baseline, just five or six AZD1222 recipients tested seropositive. Clonal diversity may have been underestimated, and the donors were mostly white British, with more females than males. Vaccination with two AZD1222 doses was followed by a rise in Spike-specific TCR breadth and depth. Scientists sampled the repertoires only once the peak T cell response had passed.

The count of this clone is one. Its antigen is currently unknown. Repertoires were generated with immunoSEQ multiplex PCR, while TCRdb's copy carries only in-frame clones and drops some. The sample carries 150,000 to 200,000 clones, less than 95% recorded once. The sample was peripheral blood, taken on day 0 of AZD1222 vaccination. This TCR derives from an adult in good health.

DNA of the CDR3: TGTGCCAGCAGTTACTTTGGCGGGAGGGCCCAAAATGAGCAGTTCTTC. It translates to CASSYFGGRAQNEQFF. The chain recombines TRBV6-2 or TRBV6-3 with TRBJ2-1, with 9 bases identical to TRBD2. Trimming cost V 1 base and J 7 bases; bases outside gene matches: 8. Germline values: CDR1 MNHEY, CDR2 SVGEGT. This CDR3 comprises 16 residues.